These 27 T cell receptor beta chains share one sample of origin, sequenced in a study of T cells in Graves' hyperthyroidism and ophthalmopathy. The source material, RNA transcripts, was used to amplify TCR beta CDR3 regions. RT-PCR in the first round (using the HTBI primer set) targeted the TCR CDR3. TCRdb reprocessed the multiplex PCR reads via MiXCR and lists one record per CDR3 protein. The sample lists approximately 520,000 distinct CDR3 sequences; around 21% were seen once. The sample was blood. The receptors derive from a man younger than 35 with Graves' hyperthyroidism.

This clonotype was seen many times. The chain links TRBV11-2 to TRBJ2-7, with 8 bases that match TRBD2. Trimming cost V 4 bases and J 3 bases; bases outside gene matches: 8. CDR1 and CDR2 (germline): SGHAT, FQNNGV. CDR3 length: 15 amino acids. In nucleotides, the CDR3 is TGTGCCAGCAGCTACGGGAGGGACGGCCTCTACGAGCAGTACTTC. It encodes CASSYGRDGLYEQYF.

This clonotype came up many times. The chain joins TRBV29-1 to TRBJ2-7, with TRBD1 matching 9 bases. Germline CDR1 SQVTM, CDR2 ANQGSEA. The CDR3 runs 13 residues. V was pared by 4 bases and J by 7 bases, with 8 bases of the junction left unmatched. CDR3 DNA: TGCAGCGTTGGTGGGACAGGGATGGGGGAGCAGTACTTC. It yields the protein CSVGGTGMGEQYF.

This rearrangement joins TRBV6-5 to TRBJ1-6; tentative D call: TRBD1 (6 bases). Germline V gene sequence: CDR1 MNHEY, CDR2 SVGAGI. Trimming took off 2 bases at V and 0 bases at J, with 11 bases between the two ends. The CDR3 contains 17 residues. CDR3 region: CASSYRTASSYNSPLHF. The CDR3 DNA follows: TGTGCCAGCAGTTACCGGACAGCCAGCTCCTATAATTCACCCCTCCACTTT.

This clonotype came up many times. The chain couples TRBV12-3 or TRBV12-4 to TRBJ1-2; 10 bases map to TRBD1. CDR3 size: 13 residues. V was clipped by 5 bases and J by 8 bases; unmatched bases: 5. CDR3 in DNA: TGTGCCAGCAGTCCGGACAGGGGGGGAGGCTACACCTTC. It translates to CASSPDRGGGYTF.

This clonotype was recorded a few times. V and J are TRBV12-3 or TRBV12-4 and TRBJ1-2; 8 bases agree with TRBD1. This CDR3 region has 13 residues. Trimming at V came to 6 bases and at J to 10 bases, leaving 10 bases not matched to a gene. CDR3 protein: CASRTTGAIFYTF. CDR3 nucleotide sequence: TGTGCCAGCAGGACGACAGGGGCCATTTTCTACACCTTC.

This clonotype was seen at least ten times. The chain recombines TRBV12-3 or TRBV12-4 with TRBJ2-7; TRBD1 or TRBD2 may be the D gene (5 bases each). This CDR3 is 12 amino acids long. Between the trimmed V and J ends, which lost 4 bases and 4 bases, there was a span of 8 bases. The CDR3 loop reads CASSWDEYEQYF. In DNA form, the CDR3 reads TGTGCCAGCAGTTGGGACGAATACGAGCAGTACTTC.

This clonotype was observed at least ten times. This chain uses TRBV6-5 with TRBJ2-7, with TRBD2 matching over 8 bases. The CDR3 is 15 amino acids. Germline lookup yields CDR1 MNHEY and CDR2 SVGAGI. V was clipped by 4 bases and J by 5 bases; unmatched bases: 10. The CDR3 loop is CASSSAGGGGNEQYF. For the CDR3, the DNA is TGTGCCAGCAGTTCCGCCGGGGGGGGCGGCAACGAGCAGTACTTC.

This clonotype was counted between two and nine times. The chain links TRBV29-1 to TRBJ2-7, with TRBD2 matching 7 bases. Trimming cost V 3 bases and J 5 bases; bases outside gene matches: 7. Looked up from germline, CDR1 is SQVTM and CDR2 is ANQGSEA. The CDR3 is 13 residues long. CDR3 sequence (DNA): TGCAGCGTTGAGTGGGGGGGGAACGACGAGCAGTACTTC. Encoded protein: CSVEWGGNDEQYF.

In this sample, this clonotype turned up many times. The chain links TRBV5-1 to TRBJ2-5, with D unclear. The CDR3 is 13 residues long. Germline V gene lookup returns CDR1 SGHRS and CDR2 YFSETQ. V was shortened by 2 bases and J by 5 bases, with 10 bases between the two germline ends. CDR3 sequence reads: CASSFPDGETQYF. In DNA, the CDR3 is TGCGCCAGCAGCTTTCCCGACGGGGAGACCCAGTACTTC.

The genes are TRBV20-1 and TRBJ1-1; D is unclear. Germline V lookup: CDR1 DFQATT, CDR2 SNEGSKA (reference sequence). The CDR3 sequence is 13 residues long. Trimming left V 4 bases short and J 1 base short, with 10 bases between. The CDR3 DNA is TGCAGTGCTAATTGGCTAACGAACACTGAAGCTTTCTTT. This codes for CSANWLTNTEAFF.

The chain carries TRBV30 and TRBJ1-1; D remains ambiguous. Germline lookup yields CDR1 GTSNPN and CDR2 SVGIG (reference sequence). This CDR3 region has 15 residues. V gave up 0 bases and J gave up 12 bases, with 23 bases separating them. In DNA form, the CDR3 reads TGTGCCTGGAGTGTAGGAATGAGGAAAGGCTTCGCATCTTTCTTT. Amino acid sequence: CAWSVGMRKGFASFF.

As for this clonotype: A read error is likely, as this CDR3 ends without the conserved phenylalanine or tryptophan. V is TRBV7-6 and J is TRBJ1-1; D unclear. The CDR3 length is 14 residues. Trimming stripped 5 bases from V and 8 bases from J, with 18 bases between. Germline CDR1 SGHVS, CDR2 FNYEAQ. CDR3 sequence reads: CASSQAAGETEAFL. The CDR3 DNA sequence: TGTGCCAGCAGCCAAGCGGCCGGGGAGACCGAAGCTTTCTTG.

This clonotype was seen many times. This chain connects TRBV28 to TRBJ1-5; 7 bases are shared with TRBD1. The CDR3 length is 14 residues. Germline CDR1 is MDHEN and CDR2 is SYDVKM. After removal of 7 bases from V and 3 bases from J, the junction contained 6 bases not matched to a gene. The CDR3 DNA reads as TGTGCCAGCACTCGGGACAGAATCAATCAGCCCCAGCATTTT. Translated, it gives CASTRDRINQPQHF.

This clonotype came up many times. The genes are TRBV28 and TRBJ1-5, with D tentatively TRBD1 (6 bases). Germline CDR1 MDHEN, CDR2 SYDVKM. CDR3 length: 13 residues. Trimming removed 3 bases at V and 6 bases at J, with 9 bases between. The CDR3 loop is CASSFQGSQPQHF. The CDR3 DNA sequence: TGTGCCAGCAGTTTTCAGGGGAGTCAGCCCCAGCATTTT.

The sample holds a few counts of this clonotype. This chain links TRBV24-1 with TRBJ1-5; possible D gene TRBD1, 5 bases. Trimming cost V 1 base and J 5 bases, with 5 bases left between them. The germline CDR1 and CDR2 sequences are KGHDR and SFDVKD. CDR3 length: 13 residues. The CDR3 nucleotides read TGTGCCACCAGTGATTTACAGGATCAGCCCCAGCATTTT. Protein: CATSDLQDQPQHF.

The CDR3 here is CATSEGTENTGELFF. DNA for the CDR3: TGTGCCACCAGTGAAGGGACGGAGAACACCGGGGAGCTGTTTTTT. The chain employs TRBV24-1 and TRBJ2-2; D possibly matches TRBD1 or TRBD2 (5 bases each). Looked up from germline, CDR1 is KGHDR and CDR2 is SFDVKD. Trimming removed 4 bases at V and 1 base at J, with 9 bases between. The CDR3 extends over 15 amino acids.

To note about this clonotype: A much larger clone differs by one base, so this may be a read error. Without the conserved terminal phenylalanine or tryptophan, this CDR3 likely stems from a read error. In DNA form, the CDR3 reads TGTGCCAGCACTCAAGCGGGGGGGACCTACGAGCAGTACTTG. Residues: CASTQAGGTYEQYL. V is TRBV12-3 or TRBV12-4 and J is TRBJ2-7; TRBD2 aligns across 10 bases. Germline trimming cut 7 bases from V and 2 bases from J; bases unmatched to any gene: 5. The CDR3 is made up of 14 amino acids.

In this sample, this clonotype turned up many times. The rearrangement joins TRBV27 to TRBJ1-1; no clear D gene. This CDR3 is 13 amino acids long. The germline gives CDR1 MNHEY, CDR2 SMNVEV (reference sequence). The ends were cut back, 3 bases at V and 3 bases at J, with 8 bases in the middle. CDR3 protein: CASSFLKYTEAFF. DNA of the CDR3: TGTGCCAGCAGTTTCCTTAAGTACACTGAAGCTTTCTTT.

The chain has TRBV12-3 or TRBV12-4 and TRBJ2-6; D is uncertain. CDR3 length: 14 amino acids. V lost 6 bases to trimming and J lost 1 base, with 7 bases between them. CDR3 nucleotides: TGTGCCAGCAGAGATCTATCTGGGGCCAACGTCCTGACTTTC. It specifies CASRDLSGANVLTF.

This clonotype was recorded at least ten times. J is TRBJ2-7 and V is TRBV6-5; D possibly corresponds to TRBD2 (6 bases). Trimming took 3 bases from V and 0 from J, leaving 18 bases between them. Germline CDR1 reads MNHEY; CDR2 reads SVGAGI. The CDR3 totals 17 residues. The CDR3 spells CASSYAGGSQISYEQYF. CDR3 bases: TGTGCCAGCAGTTATGCCGGGGGTTCACAAATCTCCTACGAGCAGTACTTC.

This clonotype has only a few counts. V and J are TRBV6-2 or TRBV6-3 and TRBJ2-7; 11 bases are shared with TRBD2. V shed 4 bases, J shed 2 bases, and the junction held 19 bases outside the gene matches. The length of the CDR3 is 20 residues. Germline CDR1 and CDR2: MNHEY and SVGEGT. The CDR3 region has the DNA TGTGCCAGCAGTTCACTTCCTAGCGGGGGGAAAACTACGGCCCCCTACGAGCAGTACTTC. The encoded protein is CASSSLPSGGKTTAPYEQYF.

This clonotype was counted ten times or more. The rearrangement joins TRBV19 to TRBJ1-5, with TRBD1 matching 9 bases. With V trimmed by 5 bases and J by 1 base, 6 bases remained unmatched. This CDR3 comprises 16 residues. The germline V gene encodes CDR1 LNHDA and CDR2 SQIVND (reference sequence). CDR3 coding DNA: TGTGCCAGTAGTTCGACAGGGGGAAGGAGCAATCAGCCCCAGCATTTT. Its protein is CASSSTGGRSNQPQHF.

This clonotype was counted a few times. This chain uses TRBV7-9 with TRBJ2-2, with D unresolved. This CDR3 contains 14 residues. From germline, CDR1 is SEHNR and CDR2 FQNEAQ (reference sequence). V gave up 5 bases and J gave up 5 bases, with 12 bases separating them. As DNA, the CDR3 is TGTGCCAGCAGCGTTGGACCGGCGACCGGGGAGCTGTTTTTT. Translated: CASSVGPATGELFF.

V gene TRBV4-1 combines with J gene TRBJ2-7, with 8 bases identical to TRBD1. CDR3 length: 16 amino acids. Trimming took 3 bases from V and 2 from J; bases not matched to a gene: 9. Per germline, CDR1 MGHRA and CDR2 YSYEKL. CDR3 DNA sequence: TGCGCCAGCAGCCATGGCGAAGGACAGGGCCCCTACGAGCAGTACTTC. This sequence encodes CASSHGEGQGPYEQYF.

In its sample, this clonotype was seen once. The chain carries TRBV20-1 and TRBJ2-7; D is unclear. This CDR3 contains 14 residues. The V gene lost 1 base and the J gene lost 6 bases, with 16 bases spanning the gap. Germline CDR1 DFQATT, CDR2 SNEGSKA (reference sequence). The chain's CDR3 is CSARVGSLSLEQYF. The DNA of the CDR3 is TGCAGTGCTAGAGTCGGGTCCCTCTCGCTCGAGCAGTACTTC.

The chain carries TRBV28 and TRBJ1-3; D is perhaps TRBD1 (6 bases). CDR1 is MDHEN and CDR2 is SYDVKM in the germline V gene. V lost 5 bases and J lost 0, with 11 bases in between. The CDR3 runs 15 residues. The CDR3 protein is CASSTQGPSGNTIYF. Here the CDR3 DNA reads TGTGCCAGCAGTACTCAGGGGCCCTCTGGAAACACCATATATTTT.

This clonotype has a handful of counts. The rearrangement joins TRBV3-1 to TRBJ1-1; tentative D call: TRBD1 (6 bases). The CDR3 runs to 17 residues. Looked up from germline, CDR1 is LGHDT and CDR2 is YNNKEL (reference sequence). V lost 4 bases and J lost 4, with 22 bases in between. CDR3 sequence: CASSLRRVGRGSTEAFF. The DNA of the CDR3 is TGTGCCAGCAGCCTTCGGAGGGTTGGGAGGGGGAGCACTGAAGCTTTCTTT.